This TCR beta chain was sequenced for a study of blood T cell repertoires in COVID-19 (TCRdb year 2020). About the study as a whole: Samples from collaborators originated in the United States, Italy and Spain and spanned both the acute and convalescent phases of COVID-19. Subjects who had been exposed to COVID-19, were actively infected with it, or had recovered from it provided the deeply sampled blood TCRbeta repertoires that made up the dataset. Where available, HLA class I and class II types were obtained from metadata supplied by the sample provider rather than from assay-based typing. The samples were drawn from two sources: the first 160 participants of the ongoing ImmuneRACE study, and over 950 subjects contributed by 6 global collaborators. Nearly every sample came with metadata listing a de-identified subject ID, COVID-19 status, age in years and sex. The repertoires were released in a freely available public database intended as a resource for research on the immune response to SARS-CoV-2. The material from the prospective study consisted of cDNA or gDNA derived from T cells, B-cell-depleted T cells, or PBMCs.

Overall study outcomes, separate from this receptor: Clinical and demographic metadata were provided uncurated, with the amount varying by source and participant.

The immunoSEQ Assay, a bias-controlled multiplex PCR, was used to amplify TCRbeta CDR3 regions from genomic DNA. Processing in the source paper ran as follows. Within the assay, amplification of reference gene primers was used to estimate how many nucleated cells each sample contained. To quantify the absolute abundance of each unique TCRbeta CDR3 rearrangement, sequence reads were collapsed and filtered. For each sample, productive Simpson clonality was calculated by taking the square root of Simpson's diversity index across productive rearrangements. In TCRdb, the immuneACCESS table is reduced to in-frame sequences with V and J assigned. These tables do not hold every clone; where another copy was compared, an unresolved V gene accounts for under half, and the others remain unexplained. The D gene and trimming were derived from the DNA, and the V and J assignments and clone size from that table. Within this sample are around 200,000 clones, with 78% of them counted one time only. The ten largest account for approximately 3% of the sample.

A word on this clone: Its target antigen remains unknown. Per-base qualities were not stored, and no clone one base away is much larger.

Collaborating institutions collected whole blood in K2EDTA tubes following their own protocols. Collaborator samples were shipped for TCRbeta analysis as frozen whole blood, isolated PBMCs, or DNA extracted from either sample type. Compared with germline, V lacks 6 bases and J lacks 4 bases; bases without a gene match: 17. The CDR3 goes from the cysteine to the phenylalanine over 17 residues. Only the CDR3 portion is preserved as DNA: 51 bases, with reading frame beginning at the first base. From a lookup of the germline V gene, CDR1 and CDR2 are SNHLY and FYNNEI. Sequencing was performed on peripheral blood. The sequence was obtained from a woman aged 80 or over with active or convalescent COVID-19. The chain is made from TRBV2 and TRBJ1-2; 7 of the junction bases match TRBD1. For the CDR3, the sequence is CASRYTRMTGNFYGYTF. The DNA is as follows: TGTGCCAGCAGATACACCCGGATGACAGGGAACTTCTATGGCTACACCTTC.